Below, 8 T cell receptor beta chains from the same sample are listed, as sequenced in a study of T cells in Graves' hyperthyroidism and ophthalmopathy. RNA transcripts were the template for amplifying TCR beta CDR3 regions. The TCR CDR3 first-round RT-PCR relied on the HTBI primer set. TCRdb redid the calling of the multiplex PCR reads with MiXCR, one entry per CDR3 protein. The repertoire holds hundreds of thousands of distinct CDR3 sequences, with about 16% as singletons. The sequencing input was blood. Every receptor here comes from a woman aged 25-40 years with Graves' hyperthyroidism.

This clonotype appeared a few times. The V and J genes are TRBV10-3 and TRBJ1-4; D is uncertain. Trimming shortened V by 5 bases and J by 8 bases, and 6 bases separated the two germline ends. Germline CDR1 ENHRY, CDR2 SYGVKD. The CDR3 has 11 residues. The CDR3 sequence: CAISLGEKLFF. Written as DNA, the CDR3 is TGTGCCATCAGTCTGGGGGAAAAACTGTTTTTT.

The chain is built from TRBV28 and TRBJ1-5, with no clear D. This CDR3 contains 12 residues. Looked up from germline, CDR1 is MDHEN and CDR2 is SYDVKM. The V end lost 5 bases, the J end lost 6 bases, and 8 bases lay between the germline ends. CDR3 coding DNA: TGTGCCAGCAGTACGGGTTCTCAGCCCCAGCATTTT. Its translation is CASSTGSQPQHF.

This clonotype has ten or more counts. Written as DNA, the CDR3 is TGTGCCTTAAACAGGGTAATTTTCACTGAAGCTTTCTTT. Its translation is CALNRVIFTEAFF. The chain has TRBV30 and TRBJ1-1, with D possibly matching TRBD1 (6 bases). V was clipped by 7 bases and J by 4 bases, with 16 bases between them. The CDR3 is 13 residues long. In germline, CDR1 is GTSNPN, CDR2 SVGIG (reference sequence).

This clonotype was seen a few times. The CDR3 here is CASSVEGTSGRADEQYF. The CDR3 DNA sequence: TGTGCCAGCAGCGTAGAGGGGACTAGCGGGAGGGCGGACGAGCAGTACTTC. The genes are TRBV9 and TRBJ2-7; 16 nucleotides line up with TRBD2. With 0 bases clipped from V and 5 bases from J, the junction kept 5 bases outside the gene matches. Germline V gives CDR1 SGDLS, CDR2 YYNGEE. This CDR3 has 17 residues.

This clonotype was seen repeatedly, ten times or more. The chain carries TRBV30 and TRBJ2-7; 8 nucleotides agree with TRBD2. Per germline, CDR1 GTSNPN and CDR2 SVGIG (reference sequence). The trim removed 1 base at V and 3 bases at J, leaving 2 bases unmatched. This CDR3 region has 13 residues. The CDR3 DNA sequence: TGTGCCTGGAGTGCCGGGGGGGGCTACGAGCAGTACTTC. Translation gives CAWSAGGGYEQYF.

This chain connects TRBV7-9 to TRBJ2-1; 13 bases map to TRBD2. After removal of 6 bases from V and 7 bases from J, the junction contained 6 bases not matched to a gene. The CDR3 contains 15 residues. CDR1 and CDR2 (germline): SEHNR, FQNEAQ (reference sequence). CDR3 sequence: CASRILAGGPNEQFF. CDR3 nucleotides: TGTGCCAGCAGGATACTAGCGGGAGGGCCGAATGAGCAGTTCTTC.

The sample holds many counts of this clonotype. The V gene is TRBV28, the J gene TRBJ1-2, with D unresolved. Germline V CDR1 and CDR2: MDHEN, SYDVKM. V was shortened by 2 bases and J by 8 bases, with 15 bases between the two germline ends. This CDR3 contains 14 residues. CDR3 nucleotide sequence: TGTGCCAGCAGTTTAAAAATCCGAACTGGCGGCTACACCTTC. It yields the protein CASSLKIRTGGYTF.

The V call is TRBV12-3 or TRBV12-4, the J call TRBJ2-2; D assignment may be TRBD1 or TRBD2 (5 bases each). Trimming left V 4 bases short and J 0 bases short, with 9 bases between. CDR3 length: 15 amino acids. CDR3 sequence (DNA): TGTGCCAGCAGTTCGGGACCCGCGAACACCGGGGAGCTGTTTTTT. Amino acids: CASSSGPANTGELFF.